These 18 T cell receptor beta chains came from one sample sequenced in a study of T cell responses to AZD1222 COVID-19 vaccine. Assay: immunoSEQ multiplex PCR; the TCRdb copy retains only in-frame clones and omits some. The sample carries some 170,000 clones, 70% to 90% recorded once. The source material was peripheral blood, sampled 28 days after the second AZD1222 dose. These receptors came from an adult who received the AZD1222 COVID-19 vaccine.

This chain uses TRBV25-1 with TRBJ1-1; D remains ambiguous. CDR3 size: 13 residues. Trimming took 3 bases from V and 7 from J, leaving 12 bases between them. Germline CDR1 is MGHDK and CDR2 is SYGVNS. Here the CDR3 DNA reads TGTGCCAGCAGTGATTCCACGGGCTTTGAAGCTTTCTTT. Protein sequence: CASSDSTGFEAFF. The full variable domain, rest sourced from reference TRBV25-1 and TRBJ1-1, is EADIYQTPRYLVIGTGKKITLECSQTMGHDKMYWYQQDPGMELHLIHYSYGVNSTEKGDLSSESTVSRIRTEHFPLTLESARPSHTSQYLCASSDSTGFEAFFGQGTRLTVV.

This clone appeared once. The rearrangement uses TRBV18 and TRBJ1-5; 8 bases line up with TRBD1. Germline CDR1 and CDR2: KGHSH and LQKENI. V was clipped by 3 bases and J by 7 bases; unmatched bases: 8. The CDR3 has 15 residues. DNA of the CDR3: TGTGCCAGCTCACCTCCGGGGACAGGCGGACAGCCCCAGCATTTT. Translating it yields CASSPPGTGGQPQHF.

This chain links TRBV9 with TRBJ2-3; the D call may be TRBD1 or TRBD2 (5 bases each). CDR1 and CDR2 (germline): SGDLS, YYNGEE. V was cut by 4 bases and J by 1 base, with 13 bases left in between. This CDR3 comprises 15 residues. DNA of the CDR3: TGTGCCAGCAGCCCTCGGGACCGACGCACAGATACGCAGTATTTT. Translating gives CASSPRDRRTDTQYF.

The genes are TRBV7-3 and TRBJ2-3; 7 nucleotides align to TRBD1. The V gene end was trimmed by 8 bases and the J gene end by 0 bases; junction bases not matched to a gene: 8. Germline CDR1 and CDR2: SGHTA and FQGTGA. The CDR3 sequence is 15 residues long. The CDR3 region has the DNA TGTGCCAGCGGAACAGGGGCTTTAAGCACAGATACGCAGTATTTT. Residues: CASGTGALSTDTQYF.

This chain connects TRBV4-1 to TRBJ2-7; D is unclear. Germline loops: CDR1 MGHRA, CDR2 YSYEKL. V lost 0 bases and J lost 1, with 7 bases in between. CDR3 length: 14 residues. In nucleotides, the CDR3 is TGCGCCAGCAGCCAAGATAGGAGTTCCTACGAGCAGTACTTC. Amino acid sequence: CASSQDRSSYEQYF.

This chain joins TRBV23-1 and TRBJ2-7; perhaps TRBD2 as D (6 bases). TRBV23-1 is an ORF for which the function is uncertain. The germline V and J ends were trimmed by 2 bases and 2 bases, with 13 bases remaining between them. This CDR3 has 15 amino acids. CDR3 DNA sequence: TGCGCCAGCAGTCAACCCCAGTGGGGGGCCTACGAGCAGTACTTC. Its protein product is CASSQPQWGAYEQYF.

The rearrangement links TRBV9 to TRBJ1-1, with 7 nucleotides matching TRBD1. Unmatched junction bases numbered 8, after V lost 7 bases and J lost 11 bases. CDR1 SGDLS and CDR2 YYNGEE come from the germline V gene. This CDR3 is 11 amino acids long. CDR3 coding DNA: TGTGCCAGCCATCAGGGGGGGCAGGCTTTCTTT. Translating it yields CASHQGGQAFF. The whole variable domain, filled in from reference TRBV9 and TRBJ1-1, reads DSGVTQTPKHLITATGQRVTLRCSPRSGDLSVYWYQQSLDQGLQFLIQYYNGEERAKGNILERFSAQQFPDLHSELNLSSLELGDSALYFCASHQGGQAFFGQGTRLTVV.

The J gene is TRBJ1-5, the V gene TRBV7-9; 7 nucleotides line up with TRBD1. The V and J ends lost 4 bases and 2 bases, in that order; junction bases with no gene match: 5. CDR1 SEHNR and CDR2 FQNEAQ come from the germline V gene (reference sequence). The CDR3 has 15 amino acids. The CDR3 region is CASSSGTVGNQPQHF. The CDR3 coding sequence is TGTGCCAGCAGCTCAGGGACAGTAGGCAATCAGCCCCAGCATTTT.

The chain has TRBV6-6 and TRBJ1-5; D not certain. The CDR3 has 14 residues. V was cut by 2 bases and J by 5 bases, with 10 bases left in between. Per germline, CDR1 MNHNY and CDR2 SVGAGI (reference sequence). CDR3 sequence (DNA): TGTGCCAGCAGTTACCCACGACCGGATCAGCCCCAGCATTTT. Residues: CASSYPRPDQPQHF.

The chain carries TRBV14 and TRBJ2-3; D unclear. Trimming removed 2 bases at V and 9 bases at J, with 15 bases between. The germline gives CDR1 SGHDN, CDR2 FVKESK. The CDR3 is 14 amino acids. The DNA of the CDR3 is TGTGCCAGCAGCCAAAGGCTCATCGAAGGGACGCAGTATTTT. Its translation is CASSQRLIEGTQYF. The variable domain in full, completed from reference TRBV14 and TRBJ2-3, reads EAGVTQFPSHSVIEKGQTVTLRCDPISGHDNLYWYRRVMGKEIKFLLHFVKESKQDESGMPNNRFLAERTGGTYSTLKVQPAELEDSGVYFCASSQRLIEGTQYFGPGTRLTVL.

DNA for the CDR3: TGCGCCAGCAGTGACTTTGGGCTAGCGGGGTGGAGCTCCTACGAGCAGTACTTC. As protein: CASSDFGLAGWSSYEQYF. This sequence joins TRBV10-2 and TRBJ2-7; 9 positions match TRBD2. Germline trimming cut 3 bases from V and 0 bases from J; bases unmatched to any gene: 12. The germline V gene encodes CDR1 WSHSY and CDR2 SAAADI. This CDR3 is built from 18 residues.

This rearrangement joins TRBV9 to TRBJ2-1; 8 nucleotides agree with TRBD2. CDR3 length: 16 amino acids. Trimming removed 0 bases from V and 6 bases from J; junction bases left unmatched: 8. CDR1 and CDR2 (germline): SGDLS, YYNGEE. The CDR3: CASSVGSGGRGNEQFF. DNA for the CDR3: TGTGCCAGCAGCGTAGGAAGCGGGGGCCGCGGCAATGAGCAGTTCTTC.

This chain connects TRBV4-3 to TRBJ2-1; tentative D call: TRBD2 (7 bases). Germline values: CDR1 LGHNA, CDR2 YSLEER. The CDR3 contains 15 residues. V shed 0 bases and J shed 6 bases, with 12 bases lying between them. CDR3 region: CASSQDRGRANEQFF. The DNA of the CDR3 is TGCGCCAGCAGCCAAGATAGGGGGAGGGCCAATGAGCAGTTCTTC.

CDR3 nucleotide sequence: TGTGCCAGTAGTTGGGAGACGCATGGTGAGCTGTTTTTT. Protein sequence: CASSWETHGELFF. The gene calls are TRBV19 and TRBJ2-2, with D possibly TRBD2 on 5 matching bases. Looked up from germline, CDR1 is LNHDA and CDR2 is SQIVND (reference sequence). Trimming shortened V by 5 bases and J by 11 bases, and 15 bases separated the two germline ends. The CDR3 extends over 13 amino acids. The full variable domain, with the rest looked up from reference TRBV19 and TRBJ2-2, is DGGITQSPKYLFRKEGQNVTLSCEQNLNHDAMYWYRQDPGQGLRLIYYSQIVNDFQKGDIAEGYSVSREKKESFPLTVTSAQKNPTAFYLCASSWETHGELFFGEGSRLTVL.

This chain joins TRBV10-3 and TRBJ2-7; 7 bases map to TRBD1. The CDR3 has 14 amino acids. Germline-derived CDR1 and CDR2 are ENHRY and SYGVKD. After removal of 10 bases from V and 1 base from J, the junction contained 10 bases not matched to a gene. The CDR3 DNA is TGTGCCACGCACGACAGGGCGCGTTCCTACGAGCAGTACTTC. It is translated as CATHDRARSYEQYF.

This clone was seen only once. The V gene is TRBV7-2, the J gene TRBJ2-7; 8 nucleotides line up with TRBD2. The CDR3 is 14 residues long. Per germline, CDR1 SGHTA and CDR2 FQGNSA. J was trimmed by 3 bases and V by 3 bases; bases with no gene match: 4. CDR3 region: CASSFVAGNYEQYF. For the CDR3, the DNA is TGTGCCAGCAGCTTCGTAGCGGGGAACTACGAGCAGTACTTC.

This CDR3 is CASSQDGGWELFF. In nucleotides, the CDR3 is TGCGCCAGCAGCCAAGATGGCGGGTGGGAGCTGTTTTTT. This sequence joins TRBV4-3 and TRBJ2-2; D may be TRBD2 (5 bases). Between the trimmed V and J ends, which lost 0 bases and 9 bases, there was a span of 8 bases. CDR3 length: 13 residues. The germline gives CDR1 LGHNA, CDR2 YSLEER.

The rearrangement uses TRBV3-1 (or the pseudogene TRBV3-2) and TRBJ1-5; D gene unclear. V was clipped by 1 base and J by 6 bases, with 7 bases between them. The CDR3 is 13 amino acids. CDR1 and CDR2 (germline): LGHDT, YNNKEL (reference sequence). DNA of the CDR3: TGTGCCAGCAGCCAAGGGGGAGGTCAGCCCCAGCATTTT. Translated: CASSQGGGQPQHF.